The 8 T cell receptor beta chains below come from one sample, sequenced in a study of cytomegalovirus exposure and HLA in healthy donors. The data were produced by immunoSEQ multiplex PCR, yet TCRdb's version contains in-frame clones alone and is incomplete. The sample yields 150,000 to 200,000 clones, roughly 91% seen once. The sequencing input was PBMCs. These TCRs come from a man aged 18 to 29 in good health and CMV-seropositive.

The count of this clone is one. The rearrangement links TRBV2 to TRBJ2-3; D is unresolved. Trimming pared 7 bases from V and 5 bases from J, leaving 10 bases between. CDR3 length equals 12 residues. CDR1 and CDR2 (germline): SNHLY, FYNNEI. CDR3 coding DNA: TGTGCCAGCACTGGAGCTCTAGATACGCAGTATTTT. Its protein is CASTGALDTQYF. The whole variable domain, remainder taken from reference TRBV2 and TRBJ2-3, is EPEVTQTPSHQVTQMGQEVILRCVPISNHLYFYWYRQILGQKVEFLVSFYNNEISEKSEIFDDQFSVERPDGSNFTLKIRSTKLEDSAMYFCASTGALDTQYFGPGTRLTVL.

This clone appeared a few times. V and J are TRBV19 and TRBJ2-7, with 8 bases identical to TRBD1. CDR1 is LNHDA, CDR2 SQIVND, per germline (reference sequence). With V trimmed by 1 base and J by 3 bases, 8 bases remained unmatched. The CDR3 totals 16 residues. The CDR3 bases are TGTGCCAGTAGTATAGTCTCCGGACAGGGCTACTACGAGCAGTACTTC. Its protein product is CASSIVSGQGYYEQYF.

This clone was counted only a few times. V is TRBV6-5 and J is TRBJ2-7, with TRBD2 as a possible D gene (5 bases). The germline V and J ends were trimmed by 0 bases and 1 base, with 10 bases remaining between them. The germline CDR1 and CDR2 sequences are MNHEY and SVGAGI. This CDR3 comprises 15 residues. CDR3 in amino acids: CASSYSSGRSYEQYF. CDR3 nucleotide sequence: TGTGCCAGCAGTTACTCGAGCGGTAGATCCTACGAGCAGTACTTC.

The chain uses TRBV30 and TRBJ2-2; unclear D gene. With 1 base removed from V and 4 bases from J, the gap between germline ends came to 7 bases. This CDR3 has 13 amino acids. CDR1 and CDR2 from the germline V gene are GTSNPN and SVGIG (reference sequence). The CDR3 loop is CAWSAQFTGELFF. The CDR3 DNA sequence: TGTGCCTGGAGTGCACAGTTCACCGGGGAGCTGTTTTTT.

The rearrangement joins TRBV30 to TRBJ1-1; the D gene is possibly TRBD1 (6 bases). Trimming removed 5 bases at V and 3 bases at J, with 16 bases between. Germline CDR1 is GTSNPN and CDR2 is SVGIG (reference sequence). The CDR3 totals 14 residues. The CDR3 region is CAWQGTNEDTEAFF. CDR3 sequence (DNA): TGTGCCTGGCAAGGGACAAATGAGGACACTGAAGCTTTCTTT.

The rearrangement links TRBV5-1 to TRBJ2-1; TRBD2 matches at 8 bases. With 2 bases clipped from V and 7 bases from J, the junction kept 8 bases outside the gene matches. The CDR3 sequence is 15 residues long. The germline V gene has CDR1 SGHRS and CDR2 YFSETQ. CDR3 residues: CASSFHPGLENEQFF. The DNA of the CDR3 is TGCGCCAGCAGCTTTCACCCGGGACTAGAAAATGAGCAGTTCTTC.

The gene calls are TRBV4-1 and TRBJ2-7; perhaps TRBD2 as D (5 bases). CDR1 and CDR2 (germline): MGHRA, YSYEKL. The CDR3 is 13 amino acids. Trimming removed 4 bases from V and 6 bases from J, with 13 bases in between. This CDR3 reads CASSPPAAGEQYF. The DNA for the CDR3 is TGCGCCAGCAGCCCCCCGGCCGCGGGCGAGCAGTACTTC.

The rearrangement uses TRBV5-4 and TRBJ2-1; 10 bases align to TRBD2. There are 17 residues in the CDR3. CDR1 is SGHNT and CDR2 is YYREEE in the germline V gene (reference sequence). Trimming took 0 bases from V and 0 from J; bases not matched to a gene: 3. The CDR3 spells CASSLDLAGVSYNEQFF. In nucleotides, the CDR3 is TGTGCCAGCAGCTTGGATCTAGCGGGGGTCTCCTACAATGAGCAGTTCTTC.